Shown below are 21 T cell receptor beta chains from a single sample sequenced in a study of identical twins. TCRdb called the 5' RACE reads again in MiXCR, with one record for every CDR3 protein. The table shows around 1.7 million distinct CDR3 sequences, with more than 30% occurring only once. Specimen: cord blood. The receptors were sampled from a newborn girl in good health.

This clonotype appeared a few times. Here the CDR3 reads CASSPRVVGYNEQFF. The CDR3 region has the DNA TGTGCCAGCAGCCCCCGCGTAGTAGGGTACAATGAGCAGTTCTTC. This chain links TRBV7-2 with TRBJ2-1; D not certain. The CDR3 extends over 15 amino acids. Germline V gene lookup returns CDR1 SGHTA and CDR2 FQGNSA. Trimming pared 5 bases from V and 4 bases from J, leaving 15 bases between.

Written as DNA, the CDR3 is TGCGCCAGCAGCCAAGAAAAAGGCGGGAGGGCCGGTTGGACCAAAAACATTCAGTACTTC. It translates to CASSQEKGGRAGWTKNIQYF. J is TRBJ2-4 and V is TRBV4-3; 9 positions match TRBD2. The CDR3 sequence is 20 residues long. V trimming: 0 bases; J trimming: 2 bases; junction bases outside the gene matches: 14. Germline-derived CDR1 and CDR2 are LGHNA and YSLEER.

This clonotype was detected ten times or more. The rearrangement uses TRBV4-1 and TRBJ2-2; D gene unclear. Germline loops: CDR1 MGHRA, CDR2 YSYEKL. Trimming cost V 4 bases and J 1 base, with 7 bases left between them. The CDR3 has 14 residues. CDR3 sequence (DNA): TGCGCCAGCAGCCTTAGACAGAACACCGGGGAGCTGTTTTTT. Translated: CASSLRQNTGELFF.

CDR3 sequence: CASSEGDQWKLFF. The CDR3 DNA reads as TGTGCCAGCAGTGAAGGTGACCAGTGGAAGCTGTTTTTT. The V gene is TRBV2, the J gene TRBJ2-2; D uncertain. Trimming cost V 1 base and J 12 bases, with 12 bases left between them. This CDR3 contains 13 residues. In germline, CDR1 is SNHLY, CDR2 FYNNEI.

The chain employs TRBV12-5 and TRBJ1-2; no clear D. There are 14 residues in the CDR3. CDR1 is LGHNT, CDR2 FRNRAP, per germline. The V end was cut by 5 bases, the J end by 2 bases, with 12 bases between. The CDR3 protein is CASGPRAGNYGYTF. The CDR3 coding sequence is TGTGCTAGTGGTCCCCGGGCAGGAAACTATGGCTACACCTTC.

Many counts were recorded for this clonotype. The chain couples TRBV7-9 to TRBJ1-1; a possible D gene is TRBD1 (5 bases). Trimming removed 6 bases at V and 0 bases at J, with 14 bases between. This CDR3 has 15 amino acids. Germline assignment: CDR1 SEHNR and CDR2 FQNEAQ (reference sequence). The CDR3 DNA sequence: TGTGCCAGCAGTCAAACCGGGACGGTGAACACTGAAGCTTTCTTT. Protein product: CASSQTGTVNTEAFF.

V and J are TRBV3-1 and TRBJ1-2; 7 nucleotides line up with TRBD1. V shed 7 bases, J shed 0 bases, and the junction held 5 bases outside the gene matches. Germline V gene lookup returns CDR1 LGHDT and CDR2 YNNKEL (reference sequence). This CDR3 is built from 14 residues. The CDR3 coding sequence is TGTGCCAGCACCGACCAGGGGGCTAACTATGGCTACACCTTC. Its protein product is CASTDQGANYGYTF.

The chain employs TRBV6-1 and TRBJ2-3, with TRBD2 identical over 14 bases. The CDR3 has 19 residues. Germline CDR1 MNHNS, CDR2 SASEGT. V trimming: 7 bases; J trimming: 0 bases; junction bases outside the gene matches: 12. The CDR3 coding sequence is TGTGCCAGCACCGGGACTAGCGGGGGCAAAACCACTAGCACAGATACGCAGTATTTT. It is translated as CASTGTSGGKTTSTDTQYF.

Turning to this clonotype: Since a much larger clone is just one base distant, this may be a read error. The rearrangement uses TRBV5-1 and TRBJ2-5; D is undetermined. This CDR3 has 13 amino acids. Trimming took 0 bases from V and 11 from J, leaving 14 bases between them. Germline CDR1 is SGHRS and CDR2 is YFSETQ. The chain's CDR3 is CASSLGRINEQYF. The CDR3 DNA reads as TGCGCCAGCAGCTTGGGCCGGATCAATGAGCAGTACTTC.

A remark on this clonotype: A read error may explain this, as a much larger clone is one base away. The chain joins TRBV4-2 to TRBJ2-5; 7 bases agree with TRBD1. The CDR3 is 14 residues long. Germline CDR1 and CDR2: LGHNA and YNFKEQ. The chain's CDR3 is CVSSPGTVQETQYF. The DNA of the CDR3 is TGTGTCAGCAGCCCCGGGACAGTTCAAGAGACCCAGTACTTC.

CDR3 DNA: TGTGCCAGCAGTTTTGCTTTGACAGGGTATGGCTACACCTTC. Its protein is CASSFALTGYGYTF. The chain joins TRBV12-3 or TRBV12-4 to TRBJ1-2; 7 bases line up with TRBD1. This CDR3 is built from 14 residues. The V segment lost 3 bases and the J segment 5 bases; nucleotides outside the gene matches: 6.

CDR3 residues: CASSTRGNGNQPQHF. In DNA form, the CDR3 reads TGTGCCAGTAGTACTCGGGGAAACGGCAATCAGCCCCAGCATTTT. The V call is TRBV19, the J call TRBJ1-5, with D unclear. V was trimmed by 4 bases and J by 2 bases, leaving 12 bases between them. The CDR3 has 15 amino acids. CDR1 LNHDA and CDR2 SQIVND come from the germline V gene (reference sequence).

This clonotype showed up just a few times. This sequence joins TRBV6-5 and TRBJ2-6; D unresolved. There are 14 residues in the CDR3. The germline V gene encodes CDR1 MNHEY and CDR2 SVGAGI. V lost 7 bases to trimming and J lost 2 bases, with 9 bases between them. The CDR3 nucleotides read TGTGCCAGCATCCCGGCCACTGGGGCCAACGTCCTGACTTTC. Its translation: CASIPATGANVLTF.

This clonotype has at least ten counts. The chain carries TRBV7-9 and TRBJ1-2; TRBD1 matches at 7 bases. CDR1 is SEHNR and CDR2 is FQNEAQ in the germline V gene (reference sequence). The J segment lost 3 bases and the V segment lost 5 bases, leaving 9 bases of the junction unmatched. The CDR3 is made up of 15 amino acids. The CDR3: CASSTMRGLDYGYTF. The CDR3 bases are TGTGCCAGCAGCACTATGAGGGGGCTCGACTATGGCTACACCTTC. Drawing the rest from reference TRBV7-9 and TRBJ1-2, the complete variable domain is DTGVSQNPRHKITKRGQNVTFRCDPISEHNRLYWYRQTLGQGPEFLTYFQNEAQLEKSRLLSDRFSAERPKGSFSTLEIQRTEQGDSAMYLCASSTMRGLDYGYTFGSGTRLTVV.

This clonotype came up a few times. This sequence joins TRBV21-1 and TRBJ2-4. TRBV21-1 is a pseudogene. CDR3 length equals 14 residues. Here the CDR3 DNA reads TGTGCCAGCAGCAAAGGACTAGCCAAAAACATTCAGTACTTC. The encoded protein is CASSKGLAKNIQYF.

The chain recombines TRBV10-3 with TRBJ2-7; 13 nucleotides match TRBD2. The CDR3 sequence is 13 residues long. With V trimmed by 8 bases and J by 9 bases, 7 bases remained unmatched. CDR1 and CDR2 from the germline V gene are ENHRY and SYGVKD. CDR3 loop: CAIGTSGIPWQYF. The DNA for the CDR3 is TGTGCCATCGGGACTAGCGGGATACCTTGGCAGTACTTC.

A few counts support this clonotype. The chain joins TRBV7-9 to TRBJ2-7; TRBD2 is a possible D gene (6 bases). This CDR3 region has 13 residues. V lost 8 bases, J lost 0 bases, and 11 bases lay in between. Germline-derived CDR1 and CDR2 are SEHNR and FQNEAQ (reference sequence). In nucleotides, the CDR3 is TGTGCCAGCGCAGAGCGGGTCTCCTACGAGCAGTACTTC. Translation: CASAERVSYEQYF.

There are a few counts of this clonotype. CDR3 sequence (DNA): TGTGCCAGCAGTGCCGCAGGGGCCCCTAACTATGGCTACACCTTC. Residues: CASSAAGAPNYGYTF. The chain is built from TRBV25-1 and TRBJ1-2, with TRBD1 as a possible D gene (6 bases). Germline values: CDR1 MGHDK, CDR2 SYGVNS. V lost 4 bases and J 0 bases, leaving 12 bases between the germline ends. CDR3 length: 15 residues.

This clonotype was seen a handful of times. This chain connects TRBV6-6 to TRBJ2-1, with D perhaps being TRBD1 or TRBD2 (5 bases each). The germline gives CDR1 MNHNY, CDR2 SVGAGI (reference sequence). The V end was cut by 6 bases, the J end by 6 bases, with 12 bases between. The CDR3 sequence is 13 residues long. The CDR3 protein is CASRPPGGNEQFF. CDR3 bases: TGTGCCAGCAGGCCGCCTGGGGGCAATGAGCAGTTCTTC.

The chain links TRBV20-1 to TRBJ1-1; possibly TRBD1 for D (6 bases). From germline, CDR1 is DFQATT and CDR2 SNEGSKA (reference sequence). The V end lost 6 bases, the J end lost 5 bases, and 16 bases lay between the germline ends. The CDR3 sequence is 13 residues long. For the CDR3, the DNA is TGCAGTGCCAGGCCCACAGGGCGGACTGAAGCTTTCTTT. Protein: CSARPTGRTEAFF.

The chain couples TRBV29-1 to TRBJ2-1, with a possible D match to TRBD2 (6 bases). Germline V gene data show CDR1 as SQVTM and CDR2 as ANQGSEA. The germline V and J ends were trimmed by 1 base and 3 bases, with 13 bases remaining between them. This CDR3 contains 15 residues. CDR3 DNA: TGCAGCGTTGAAGTCCCGACTAGTCTCTACAATGAGCAGTTCTTC. Translating gives CSVEVPTSLYNEQFF.